Given below is one T cell receptor (beta chain) in context. This sample was included in a study of T cell responses to AZD1222 COVID-19 vaccine. V shed 0 bases and J shed 2 bases, with 5 bases lying between them. The CDR3 spans 15 residues. Germline V gives CDR1 LNHDA, CDR2 SQIVND (reference sequence). Libraries were prepared by immunoSEQ multiplex PCR; TCRdb keeps only in-frame clonotypes and omits some of them. Among about 120,000 clones listed, approximately 92% were seen once. The sequence was obtained from an adult who received the MenACWY meningococcal vaccine as a control. Sequenced here: peripheral blood, sampled 28 days after the second dose of the MenACWY control vaccine. The chain carries TRBV19 and TRBJ1-6; D call uncertain. The CDR3, as DNA: TGTGCCAGTAGTATAGATCGGACCTATAATTCACCCCTCCACTTT. Its protein product is CASSIDRTYNSPLHF.